This TCR beta chain was sequenced in a study of T cells in Graves' hyperthyroidism and ophthalmopathy. This clonotype showed up many times. Amplification targeted TCR beta CDR3 regions from RNA transcripts. With the HTBI primer set, the TCR CDR3 went through a first round of RT-PCR. In TCRdb, the multiplex PCR reads were re-called with MiXCR into one record per CDR3 protein. In the table there are hundreds of thousands of distinct CDR3 sequences, approximately 15% of which are singletons. The CDR3 is 17 residues long. From germline, CDR1 is MDHEN and CDR2 SYDVKM. V dropped 6 bases and J dropped 0 bases, with 20 bases sitting between them. Uncontrolled infection, other autoimmune disease, pregnancy or lactation led to exclusion. The diagnostic basis comprised clinical symptoms, serum thyroxine and TRAb, thyroid ultrasound and orbital computed tomography.

The chain employs TRBV28 and TRBJ1-1; tentative D call: TRBD1 (5 bases). The receptor was derived from a woman aged 18 to 35 with Graves' hyperthyroidism. The sequenced sample consisted of blood. The CDR3 nucleotides read TGTGCCAGCAGCCGCAATAAATGGGGCGTTATGAACACTGAAGCTTTCTTT. This gives the protein CASSRNKWGVMNTEAFF.